This note documents a single T cell receptor beta chain sequence. Per germline, CDR1 PRHDT and CDR2 FYEKMQ (reference sequence). Deletions cut 2 bases from V and 2 bases from J, with 20 bases between. The CDR3 is made up of 18 amino acids. The protocol was immunoSEQ multiplex PCR, while the TCRdb copy is restricted to in-frame clones and leaves out a portion. The sample shows roughly 500,000 clones, approximately 92% of them seen only once. These data are taken from a study of blood T cell repertoires in COVID-19. The wider study: COVID-19 samples, acute and convalescent, were from the United States, Italy and Spain. Sample material is recorded as cDNA or gDNA derived from T cells, B-cell-depleted T cells, or PBMCs.

Input material: peripheral blood. The source of this sequence is a man aged 18 to 35 with COVID-19, enrolled during active disease. This chain links TRBV13 with TRBJ2-3; the D gene is possibly TRBD2 (5 bases). This chain's CDR3 is CASSLYRLTGGNTDTQYF. As DNA, the CDR3 is TGTGCCAGCAGCTTATATCGTCTGACCGGAGGTAACACAGATACGCAGTATTTT.